What follows are 10 T cell receptor beta chains derived from one specimen sequenced in a study of Ad26.COV2.S vaccination and SARS-CoV-2 variants. Treatment described: about 20 received Ad26.COV2.S at low or high dose, single or two shots; roughly five received placebo; per-sample allocation not given. The study sampled participants on day 63 after the first vaccine or placebo injection. Sequencing was performed with immunoSEQ multiplex PCR; in TCRdb, only in-frame clones are kept and a portion is missing. The sample records about 370,000 clones, approximately 89% being singletons. Sequenced here: peripheral blood, sampled in a trial of Ad26.COV2.S vaccine versus placebo. All receptors come from a person aged 18-60 years who received the Ad26.COV2.S COVID-19 vaccine or a placebo.

The chain links TRBV30 to TRBJ1-5; D gene ambiguous. This CDR3 region has 13 residues. With 4 bases removed from V and 8 bases from J, the gap between germline ends came to 15 bases. The germline gives CDR1 GTSNPN, CDR2 SVGIG (reference sequence). CDR3 sequence reads: CAWTHGVAEPQHF. CDR3 sequence (DNA): TGTGCCTGGACCCACGGGGTAGCGGAGCCCCAGCATTTT.

V and J are TRBV27 and TRBJ1-2, with 10 bases that match TRBD1. With 3 bases clipped from V and 7 bases from J, the junction kept 11 bases outside the gene matches. The CDR3 length is 16 residues. Germline loops: CDR1 MNHEY, CDR2 SMNVEV (reference sequence). The CDR3 coding sequence is TGTGCCAGCAGTTTCTACGGGACAGGGGTTCAGGGTGGCTACACCTTC. It yields the protein CASSFYGTGVQGGYTF.

The chain is built from TRBV6-5 and TRBJ1-5; tentatively, D is TRBD1 (6 bases). V lost 5 bases to trimming and J lost 1 base, with 12 bases between them. This CDR3 comprises 15 residues. The germline V gene has CDR1 MNHEY and CDR2 SVGAGI. The CDR3 DNA is TGTGCCAGCAGTCCTAGACAGGTCAGCAATCAGCCCCAGCATTTT. Protein: CASSPRQVSNQPQHF.

The chain links TRBV7-3 to TRBJ2-2; D gene ambiguous. Trimming took 11 bases from V and 0 from J, leaving 19 bases between them. Germline V gives CDR1 SGHTA, CDR2 FQGTGA. This CDR3 has 16 residues. CDR3 in amino acids: CAGDGRFGPNTGELFF. CDR3 coding DNA: TGTGCCGGGGATGGACGATTTGGTCCGAACACCGGGGAGCTGTTTTTT.

The rearrangement uses TRBV4-1 and TRBJ1-1, with 9 positions matching TRBD1. The ends lost 4 bases at V and 7 bases at J; junction bases unmatched: 10. Germline V lookup: CDR1 MGHRA, CDR2 YSYEKL. The CDR3 totals 15 residues. In DNA form, the CDR3 reads TGCGCCAGCAGCCGCCCAATACAGGGGGCTGTTGAAGCTTTCTTT. Translated, it gives CASSRPIQGAVEAFF.

This chain joins TRBV6-6 and TRBJ2-7; 9 bases are shared with TRBD2. The J segment lost 2 bases and the V segment lost 8 bases, leaving 4 bases of the junction unmatched. Germline CDR1 reads MNHNY; CDR2 reads SVGAGI (reference sequence). The CDR3 consists of 13 residues. The CDR3 DNA is TGTGCCAGCTGTAGCGGGAGTACCTACGAGCAGTACTTC. Residues: CASCSGSTYEQYF.

In DNA form, the CDR3 reads TGTGCCAGCAGCCGCTGGGACAGGGGTCGCACAGATACGCAGTATTTT. Protein sequence: CASSRWDRGRTDTQYF. The chain employs TRBV7-9 and TRBJ2-3; TRBD1 matches 10 bases. CDR1 and CDR2 (germline): SEHNR, FQNEAQ (reference sequence). The CDR3 sequence is 16 residues long. The ends lost 5 bases at V and 1 base at J; junction bases unmatched: 6.

The chain uses TRBV10-3 and TRBJ1-5; D possibly corresponds to TRBD1 (5 bases). The germline V gene encodes CDR1 ENHRY and CDR2 SYGVKD. The CDR3 extends over 14 amino acids. The germline V and J ends were trimmed by 4 bases and 4 bases, with 11 bases remaining between them. The CDR3 coding sequence is TGTGCCATCAGTGGGACAAGGGATAATCAGCCCCAGCATTTT. Residues: CAISGTRDNQPQHF.

The chain is built from TRBV9 and TRBJ1-5; 7 nucleotides align to TRBD1. V dropped 3 bases and J dropped 9; count of bases not matched to a gene: 9. The germline V gene encodes CDR1 SGDLS and CDR2 YYNGEE. The CDR3 is 14 amino acids. The CDR3 bases are TGTGCCAGCAGCGCGGGACAGCAAAGGGGGCCCCAGCATTTT. As protein: CASSAGQQRGPQHF.

CDR3 loop: CASSFRETADIQYF. Written as DNA, the CDR3 is TGTGCCAGCAGCTTCCGAGAGACAGCCGACATTCAGTACTTC. This chain links TRBV7-8 with TRBJ2-4; weak D call: TRBD1 (5 bases). CDR1 SGHVS and CDR2 FQNEAQ come from the germline V gene. Trimming removed 3 bases from V and 8 bases from J, with 14 bases in between. The CDR3 is 14 amino acids. Drawing the rest from reference TRBV7-8 and TRBJ2-4, the complete variable domain is GAGVSQSPRYKVAKRGQDVALRCDPISGHVSLFWYQQALGQGPEFLTYFQNEAQLDKSGLPSDRFFAERPEGSVSTLKIQRTQQEDSAVYLCASSFRETADIQYFGAGTRLSVL.